Listed below are T cell receptor beta chains from one sample, sequenced in a study of identical twins. TCRdb redid the calling of the 5' RACE reads with MiXCR, one entry per CDR3 protein. The repertoire consists of about 340,000 distinct CDR3 sequences, with roughly 9% occurring once and the leading ten covering under 10%. The sample consisted of naive T cells sorted from blood. These receptor sequences come from a woman between 50 and 59 years old in good health. Each CDR3 is given with its conserved first and last residue. A D gene is named only where the DNA matches it firmly. Size is stated for part of the rows, as once, few or many counts, or as a class when the clone is expanded.

cdr3_nt: TGTGCCAGCGGACTAGCGAGAGAAGAGACCCAGTACTTC
cdr3_aa: CASGLAREETQYF
d_call: TRBD2
clone_size: few
j_call: TRBJ2-5
v_call: TRBV4-2

cdr3_nt: TGTGCCAGCAGCTTAGTCAGGGGGCTCTCCTACGAGCAGTACTTC
cdr3_aa: CASSLVRGLSYEQYF
d_call: TRBD1
clone_size: .
j_call: TRBJ2-7
v_call: TRBV7-9

cdr3_nt: TGTGCCAGCAGTTTTGGTGTGGACTATGGCTACACCTTC
cdr3_aa: CASSFGVDYGYTF
d_call: .
clone_size: few
j_call: TRBJ1-2
v_call: TRBV27

cdr3_nt: TGCGCCAGCAGCTTGGCCGGGAGGGAGGGCCCGTCCTACAATGAGCAGTTCTTC
cdr3_aa: CASSLAGREGPSYNEQFF
d_call: TRBD2
clone_size: .
j_call: TRBJ2-1
v_call: TRBV5-1

cdr3_nt: TGCGCCAGCAGAGCCATGACAGGGACGGATACGCAGTATTTT
cdr3_aa: CASRAMTGTDTQYF
d_call: TRBD1
clone_size: few
j_call: TRBJ2-3
v_call: TRBV5-1

cdr3_nt: TGTGCCAGCGGTGGACCAAGTTGGGACACCGGGGAGCTGTTTTTT
cdr3_aa: CASGGPSWDTGELFF
d_call: .
clone_size: few
j_call: TRBJ2-2
v_call: TRBV2

cdr3_nt: TGTGCCAGCAGCGTAAACGACTTCGGGGGAGATACGCAGTATTTT
cdr3_aa: CASSVNDFGGDTQYF
d_call: .
clone_size: .
j_call: TRBJ2-3
v_call: TRBV9

cdr3_nt: TGTGCCACCAGTCCAGGGGGCGGCACAGATACGCAGTATTTT
cdr3_aa: CATSPGGGTDTQYF
d_call: TRBD1
clone_size: few
j_call: TRBJ2-3
v_call: TRBV15

cdr3_nt: TGTGCCAGCGGCTCCCAGGAGACCCAGTACTTC
cdr3_aa: CASGSQETQYF
d_call: .
clone_size: many
j_call: TRBJ2-5
v_call: TRBV28

cdr3_nt: TGTGCCAGCAGTAGACGGAGCGAGGGCTACACCTTC
cdr3_aa: CASSRRSEGYTF
d_call: .
clone_size: few
j_call: TRBJ1-2
v_call: TRBV6-1

cdr3_nt: TGTGCCAGCAGCGTAGCTGGGTCACCCCTCCACTTT
cdr3_aa: CASSVAGSPLHF
d_call: .
clone_size: few
j_call: TRBJ1-6
v_call: TRBV9

cdr3_nt: TGTGCCAGCAGCCGTGGGCTCCTCACCGGGGAGCTGTTTTTT
cdr3_aa: CASSRGLLTGELFF
d_call: .
clone_size: .
j_call: TRBJ2-2
v_call: TRBV5-6

cdr3_nt: TGTGCCAGCAGCCCCCCATCTACCTTGGTCGAGCAGTTCTTC
cdr3_aa: CASSPPSTLVEQFF
d_call: .
clone_size: .
j_call: TRBJ2-1
v_call: TRBV3-1

cdr3_nt: TGTGCCAGCTCACCACTAGCAGCAGAGAGCACAGATACGCAGTATTTT
cdr3_aa: CASSPLAAESTDTQYF
d_call: .
clone_size: .
j_call: TRBJ2-3
v_call: TRBV18

cdr3_nt: TGTGCCAGCAGCACTGAAATAGGGGATGAAGCTTTCTTT
cdr3_aa: CASSTEIGDEAFF
d_call: .
clone_size: .
j_call: TRBJ1-1
v_call: TRBV7-9

cdr3_nt: TGTGCCAGCAGTTTAGGGGGACTAGCCGATGAGCAGTTCTTC
cdr3_aa: CASSLGGLADEQFF
d_call: TRBD2
clone_size: .
j_call: TRBJ2-1
v_call: TRBV12-3/TRBV12-4

cdr3_nt: TGCAGCGCTTGGAGCGGTAGCTCCTACAATGAGCAGTTCTTC
cdr3_aa: CSAWSGSSYNEQFF
d_call: .
clone_size: many
j_call: TRBJ2-1
v_call: TRBV29-1

cdr3_nt: TGCGCCAGCAGTCCTTTAGCGGGAGTTAACGAGCAGTACTTC
cdr3_aa: CASSPLAGVNEQYF
d_call: TRBD2
clone_size: many
j_call: TRBJ2-7
v_call: TRBV5-1

cdr3_nt: TGTGCCAGTAGTATACCGGACAGGTACAATGAGCAGTTCTTC
cdr3_aa: CASSIPDRYNEQFF
d_call: TRBD1
clone_size: .
j_call: TRBJ2-1
v_call: TRBV19

cdr3_nt: TGTGCCAGCAGCTCCCGGACAGGGAGTATTTACAATGAGCAGTTCTTC
cdr3_aa: CASSSRTGSIYNEQFF
d_call: TRBD1
clone_size: few
j_call: TRBJ2-1
v_call: TRBV11-3

cdr3_nt: TGTGCCAGCAGTTTAGGGGGGAACACTGAAGCTTTCTTT
cdr3_aa: CASSLGGNTEAFF
d_call: .
clone_size: many
j_call: TRBJ1-1
v_call: TRBV12-3/TRBV12-4

cdr3_nt: TGTGCCAGCAGTGAAGCGGGATATTTGGGGACTAGCTCGGTCAATGAGCAGTTCTTC
cdr3_aa: CASSEAGYLGTSSVNEQFF
d_call: TRBD2
clone_size: few
j_call: TRBJ2-1
v_call: TRBV6-1

cdr3_nt: TGTGCCAGCAGCCCCATAGGGGGCCGGGAGCCCCAGCATTTT
cdr3_aa: CASSPIGGREPQHF
d_call: TRBD1
clone_size: few
j_call: TRBJ1-5
v_call: TRBV5-5

cdr3_nt: TGTGCCAGCTCACCACCGGACAGGGCCAAAAACATTCAGTACTTC
cdr3_aa: CASSPPDRAKNIQYF
d_call: TRBD1
clone_size: many
j_call: TRBJ2-4
v_call: TRBV18

cdr3_nt: TGTGCCAGCAGTCCAAGGCGGGAACCCTACAATGAGCAGTTCTTC
cdr3_aa: CASSPRREPYNEQFF
d_call: .
clone_size: few
j_call: TRBJ2-1
v_call: TRBV27